This T cell receptor beta chain was found in a study of early T cells in non-severe SARS-CoV-2 infection. Turning to the study itself: Sequencing input comprised bulk RNA from unsorted whole blood; chain pairing was not available. Study-wide results and caveats: Sequences matched to VDJdb favored anti-spike CD8 responses, while private and CD4 specificities were missed.

This clonotype was counted many times. The antigen remains unidentified. The V end lost 4 bases, the J end lost 3 bases, and 9 bases lay between the germline ends. The CDR3 spans 14 residues. The germline V gene has CDR1 SGHTA and CDR2 FQGTGA. Tagging with unique molecular identifiers was applied to individual cDNA molecules. TCRdb re-derived calls from the 5' RACE reads in MiXCR, one entry per CDR3 protein. There are 20,000 to 30,000 distinct CDR3 sequences in the sample; about 4% occur only once, and 3.5% to 5% lies in the top ten. The source of this sequence is an adult who was a healthcare worker with PCR-confirmed SARS-CoV-2 infection or an uninfected control (not recorded which). Sequences were obtained from whole blood. This rearrangement joins TRBV7-3 to TRBJ2-2; tentative D call: TRBD1 (6 bases). CDR3 sequence: CASSSGQHTGELFF. The CDR3 bases are TGTGCCAGCAGCTCGGGACAACACACCGGGGAGCTGTTTTTT.